These T cell receptor beta chains were read from a single sample in a study of patients and donors after allogeneic stem cell transplantation. In TCRdb, the RT-PCR reads were re-called with MiXCR into one record per CDR3 protein. This table holds 70,000 to 75,000 distinct CDR3 sequences, more than 20% found once. The sample consisted of blood, either unsorted or a sorted T cell fraction (not recorded which). These receptors all come from a human donor who was either an allogeneic HSCT recipient or a stem cell or donor lymphocyte infusion donor (not recorded which). It is not recorded whose cells these are; they may come from a transplant donor. Both conserved end residues are part of each CDR3. A D gene is named only where the DNA matches it firmly. Clone sizes are given selectively: once, few, many, or a class where the clone is expanded.

clone size,D gene,J gene,V gene,CDR3 protein,CDR3 DNA
few,.,TRBJ1-1,TRBV18,CAGHTNENTEAFF,TGTGCCGGTCACACGAATGAGAACACTGAAGCTTTCTTT
few,.,TRBJ1-1,TRBV15,CATSRDLQSNTEAFF,TGTGCCACCAGCAGAGATTTACAGTCGAACACTGAAGCTTTCTTT
.,.,TRBJ2-2,TRBV4-1,CASSRLGGVAGELFF,TGCGCCAGCAGCCGTCTCGGCGGTGTGGCCGGGGAGCTGTTTTTT
.,.,TRBJ2-3,TRBV2,CASSEDYVTDTQYF,TGTGCCAGCAGTGAAGATTACGTAACAGATACGCAGTATTTT
.,TRBD2,TRBJ2-7,TRBV13,CASSLTVTSGTREQYF,TGTGCCAGCAGCCTAACCGTGACTAGCGGGACCCGCGAGCAGTACTTC
few,.,TRBJ1-2,TRBV7-9,CASAAAYGYTF,TGTGCCAGCGCGGCAGCCTATGGCTACACCTTC
.,.,TRBJ2-3,TRBV2,CASSVGAFTDTQYF,TGTGCCAGCAGTGTCGGAGCCTTCACAGATACGCAGTATTTT
.,.,TRBJ1-6,TRBV11-2,CASSFIGSRGTPLHF,TGTGCCAGCAGCTTCATAGGCTCCCGGGGCACACCCCTCCACTTT
few,TRBD2,TRBJ2-1,TRBV29-1,CSVPGLVGEQFF,TGCAGCGTTCCCGGACTAGTTGGTGAGCAGTTCTTC
few,TRBD1,TRBJ1-2,TRBV20-1,CSARDGTGGLNGYTF,TGCAGTGCTAGAGATGGGACAGGGGGCCTCAACGGCTACACCTTC
.,TRBD1,TRBJ1-3,TRBV20-1,CSAATGAGNTIYF,TGCAGTGCTGCGACAGGGGCTGGAAACACCATATATTTT
.,.,TRBJ2-1,TRBV7-9,CASSLAEEQFF,TGTGCCAGCAGCTTAGCCGAGGAGCAGTTCTTC
.,TRBD2,TRBJ2-3,TRBV29-1,CSEGLAGADTQYF,TGCAGCGAAGGACTAGCGGGGGCAGATACGCAGTATTTT
many,TRBD1,TRBJ1-1,TRBV7-9,CASSQDRVTEAFF,TGTGCCAGCAGCCAGGACAGGGTCACTGAAGCTTTCTTT
few,TRBD2,TRBJ2-5,TRBV7-9,CASTPTSGDQETQYF,TGTGCCAGCACCCCGACTAGCGGAGACCAAGAGACCCAGTACTTC
.,.,TRBJ2-7,TRBV20-1,CSASSPTYEQYF,TGCAGTGCTAGTTCACCGACCTACGAGCAGTACTTC
many,.,TRBJ1-3,TRBV10-3,CAISTDGSGNTIYF,TGTGCCATCAGTACGGACGGATCTGGAAACACCATATATTTT
few,TRBD2,TRBJ2-1,TRBV18,CASSPLAGGPLNEQFF,TGTGCCAGCTCACCTCTAGCGGGAGGGCCGCTTAATGAGCAGTTCTTC
few,.,TRBJ2-4,TRBV3-1,CASSQQSALAKNIQYF,TGTGCCAGCAGCCAACAGTCAGCCCTAGCCAAAAACATTCAGTACTTC
few,TRBD2,TRBJ2-1,TRBV12-3/TRBV12-4,CATVGERDSYNEQFF,TGTGCCACCGTAGGGGAGCGGGACTCCTACAATGAGCAGTTCTTC
.,.,TRBJ1-5,TRBV27,CASSLGTSAQPQHF,TGTGCCAGCAGTTTGGGGACATCGGCTCAGCCCCAGCATTTT
.,.,TRBJ1-2,TRBV20-1,CSARDPTHLVGAGYGYTF,TGCAGTGCTAGAGACCCCACCCACCTGGTGGGGGCAGGGTATGGCTACACCTTC
.,.,TRBJ1-3,TRBV4-1,CASSQVGNTIYF,TGCGCCAGCAGCCAAGTTGGGAACACCATATATTTT